This TCR beta chain was sequenced for a study of OX40 agonist ivuxolimab in advanced cancers. Notes on the research overall: Ivuxolimab was a fully human IgG2 agonistic monoclonal antibody targeting the costimulatory receptor OX40 (CD134). In the dose-escalation cohort, 75% to 85% of patients were male, and the mean age was 60 years with a range of about 20 to 79. The paper covers the monotherapy dose-escalation part of the phase I ivuxolimab trial, which included N ≈ 54 patients. Intravenous ivuxolimab was administered to patients every 2 weeks at six dose levels: 0.01, 0.1, 0.3, 1.5, 3 and 10 mg/kg. Partial responses were achieved by three dose-escalation patients, of whom one had hepatocellular carcinoma and two had cutaneous melanoma. Prior anti-PD-1, anti-PD-L1 or anti-CTLA-4 therapy was permitted, and about two fifths of dose-escalation patients had received checkpoint inhibitors. Of the approximately 53 patients in dose escalation, approximately 20 had hepatocellular carcinoma, roughly 15 had melanoma, 9 had renal cell carcinoma and 9 had head and neck cancer. Peripheral TCRbeta sequencing aimed to test whether ivuxolimab altered TCR sequence diversity and caused clonal T-cell expansion.

Concerning this clone itself: Its cognate antigen has yet to be identified. No per-base quality is available; no much larger clone lies one base away.

Study-wide findings and limitations: At doses from 0.1 to 3.0 mg/kg, clonal expansion was seen in both CD4+ and CD8+ blood T cells between baseline and week 6. On average, CD8+ T cells showed more expanded clones than CD4+ T cells after ivuxolimab. Which antigens the clonally expanded peripheral T cells were specific for was not determined. Low levels of normalized T-cell clonal expansion were also seen in some patients who did not respond. In the 0.1-3.0 mg/kg groups, partial responders were among the patients with the lowest normalized peripheral clonal expansion, particularly in CD8+ T cells.

The trial excluded patients who had a history of autoimmune disease or who were on systemic immunosuppression. Peripheral blood for TCR sequencing was collected from all dose cohorts at baseline, on cycle 4 day 1, and on cycle 7 day 1. Samples came from an open-label, multicenter, first-in-human phase I dose-escalation trial of ivuxolimab. Adults with locally advanced or metastatic head and neck squamous cell, hepatocellular, melanoma or renal cell carcinoma were enrolled in the trial. Before TCR sequencing, CD4+ T cells and CD8+ T cells were sorted from peripheral blood as separate populations. The germline V end is reduced by 3 bases and the J end by 8 bases; junction bases left unmatched: 3. The CDR3, from cysteine to phenylalanine, totals 13 residues. CDR3 DNA is the only sequence kept; it has 39 bases, read in frame from the first base. Looking up the germline V gene yields CDR1 SGDLS and CDR2 YYNGEE.

To sequence the TCRbeta CDR3 region, genomic DNA was isolated from the sorted cells. TCRbeta CDR3 regions were sequenced using the immunoSEQ Assay. Entries here come from immuneACCESS through TCRdb and include only in-frame sequences with V and J called. Some clones fail to appear in such tables; in the studies checked, an unresolved V gene covers under half of the shortfall, and the cause of the remainder is unknown. Across this sample there are over 40,000 clones, with roughly 86% seen only once. 3.5% to 4% of the sample is taken by the ten largest. This chain joins TRBV9 to TRBJ1-2, with 11 bases matching TRBD1. This TCR was recovered from an adult with an advanced solid tumor such as melanoma, head and neck, liver or kidney cancer. The material was CD4+ or CD8+ T cells sorted from blood, obtained in a trial of the OX40 agonist ivuxolimab. The nucleotides are TGTGCCAGCAGCGCGGGACAGGGGGAGGGCTACACCTTC. It codes for CASSAGQGEGYTF.